Listed below are T cell receptor beta chains from one sample, sequenced in a study of human T cells and chemical hapten exposure. A single record per CDR3 protein comes from TCRdb applying MiXCR to the RACE reads. The sample lists 360,000 or so distinct CDR3 sequences, about 6% occurring once. This specimen consisted of whole blood, obtained in connection with sensitization to the hapten diphenylcyclopropenone (DPC). The receptors were gathered from a woman aged 18-29 years with alopecia areata. Some clones in this sample may be carry-over from other donors' samples. Each CDR3 is given with its conserved first and last residue. The D gene is left open where the match is weak. Rows may omit the clone size; those that give it use once, few, many or a size class.

D	size	V	J	DNA	CDR3
NA	many	TRBV12-5	TRBJ1-4	TGTGCTAGTGGTGGAGGCAGGATTGCAGATACGGTGTTTTTT	CASGGGRIADTVFF
NA	NA	TRBV29-1	TRBJ2-1	TGCAGCGCACAGGAAGGGGGGCGCTCCTACAATGAGCAGTTCTTC	CSAQEGGRSYNEQFF
NA	few	TRBV5-4	TRBJ2-3	TGTGCCAGCAGCCCGGCCGGTCCTAGCACAGATACGCAGTATTTT	CASSPAGPSTDTQYF
NA	many	TRBV12-3/TRBV12-4	TRBJ2-7	TGTGCCAGCAGTTTCGGCGGAGCCTACGAGCAGTACTTC	CASSFGGAYEQYF
TRBD2	NA	TRBV4-3	TRBJ2-2	TGCGCCAGCAGCCAACTAGCGGGGAACACCGGGGAGCTGTTTTTT	CASSQLAGNTGELFF
NA	few	TRBV6-1	TRBJ2-3	TGTGCCAGCAGTGGGACATCGAATACGCAGTATTTT	CASSGTSNTQYF
TRBD1	NA	TRBV9	TRBJ1-2	TGTGCCAGCAGCGTACAGGGGGCAGGCTATGGCTACACCTTC	CASSVQGAGYGYTF
NA	many	TRBV6-5	TRBJ1-1	TGTGCCAGCAGTTCCCTCGGCAGTTTCACTGAAGCTTTCTTT	CASSSLGSFTEAFF
TRBD2	few	TRBV4-3	TRBJ2-2	TGCGCCAGCAGCCAGGGACTAGCGGGCATCACCGGGGAGCTGTTTTTT	CASSQGLAGITGELFF
TRBD2	NA	TRBV6-2/TRBV6-3	TRBJ2-1	TGTGCCAGCAGTCTAGCGGACTACTCCTACAATGAGCAGTTCTTC	CASSLADYSYNEQFF
NA	many	TRBV7-8	TRBJ2-6	TGTGCCAGCAGCCCCCTGGGGGCCAACGTCCTGACTTTC	CASSPLGANVLTF
TRBD1	many	TRBV4-3	TRBJ1-3	TGCGCCAGCAGCAAGGGGGCGGCTGGAAACACCATATATTTT	CASSKGAAGNTIYF
NA	NA	TRBV3-1	TRBJ1-2	TGTGCCAGCAGCCAAGGTCCAGGGAGGGGAGGCTACACCTTC	CASSQGPGRGGYTF
TRBD2	many	TRBV11-2	TRBJ2-5	TGTGCCAGCAGCTTAGTGTTCCTAGCGGGGGACGAAGAGACCCAGTACTTC	CASSLVFLAGDEETQYF
NA	few	TRBV5-1	TRBJ2-3	TGCGCCAGCAGCCAACCTGGAGGTGGCACAGATACGCAGTATTTT	CASSQPGGGTDTQYF
NA	few	TRBV12-3/TRBV12-4	TRBJ1-1	TGTGCCAGCAGTCCCCGACAGGCCGACTTTGAAGCTTTCTTT	CASSPRQADFEAFF
TRBD1	NA	TRBV10-3	TRBJ2-1	TGTGCCATCAGTGACATACAGGGGTGGAATGAGCAGTTCTTC	CAISDIQGWNEQFF
NA	few	TRBV4-2	TRBJ2-1	TGTGCCAGCAGCCAAGACGTGCAGTTAGAGCAGTTCTTC	CASSQDVQLEQFF
NA	NA	TRBV7-6	TRBJ1-6	TGTGCCAGCAGCTTAGAAAGCGACAGAAATTCACCCCTCCACTTT	CASSLESDRNSPLHF
TRBD2	NA	TRBV27	TRBJ2-5	TGTGCCAGCAGTCCACAGTCGACTAGCGGTGTAGTGGCCCAGTACTTC	CASSPQSTSGVVAQYF
NA	many	TRBV20-1	TRBJ2-2	TGCAGTGCTAGAGCGATGGGACGGGAGAACACCGGGGAGCTGTTTTTT	CSARAMGRENTGELFF
TRBD1	NA	TRBV2	TRBJ1-2	TGTGCCAGCAGTAAACGGGACAGGGACTATGGCTACACCTTC	CASSKRDRDYGYTF
TRBD1	NA	TRBV7-3	TRBJ1-1	TGTGCCAGCAGCTTAACGGGTTTAGGGGGCCTGACGGCTGAAGCTTTCTTT	CASSLTGLGGLTAEAFF
NA	NA	TRBV6-5	TRBJ2-5	TGTGCCAGCAGCCCCCAGACAGGTCAAGAGACCCAGTACTTC	CASSPQTGQETQYF
NA	few	TRBV9	TRBJ1-3	TGTGCCAGCAGCCACTCGGGCGCGGGGGCAGCAGGAAACACCATATATTTT	CASSHSGAGAAGNTIYF
NA	NA	TRBV5-4	TRBJ2-2	TGTGCCAGCAGCCCGCCCCAAGGGAACATCGGGGAGCTGTTTTTT	CASSPPQGNIGELFF
NA	many	TRBV12-3/TRBV12-4	TRBJ2-7	TGTGCCAGCAGCCCCCTATTGGAGCAGTACTTC	CASSPLLEQYF
TRBD2	many	TRBV7-3	TRBJ2-5	TGTGCCAGCAGCCGGGGGGTACAAGAGACCCAGTACTTC	CASSRGVQETQYF
NA	many	TRBV15	TRBJ1-4	TGTGCCACCAGCAGGCTAGGAGAGGGACTGGGCGAAAAACTGTTTTTT	CATSRLGEGLGEKLFF
TRBD1	many	TRBV24-1	TRBJ1-5	TGTGCCACCAGTGATTTGGGGACAGGGGGCGGGCGCAATCAGCCCCAGCATTTT	CATSDLGTGGGRNQPQHF
NA	many	TRBV9	TRBJ1-4	TGTGCCAGCAGCGTAGACAACTTTAATGAAAAACTGTTTTTT	CASSVDNFNEKLFF
TRBD1	NA	TRBV5-1	TRBJ2-5	TGCGCCAGCAGGCGGTCGGGACAGACACAAGAGACCCAGTACTTC	CASRRSGQTQETQYF
NA	NA	TRBV6-5	TRBJ1-2	TGTGCCAGCAGTTACTCGTTGGACAGAAATTACTATGGCTACACCTTC	CASSYSLDRNYYGYTF